This TCR beta chain was identified during a study of OX40 agonist ivuxolimab in advanced cancers. As for the study more broadly: Ivuxolimab was an agonistic, fully human IgG2 monoclonal antibody directed against OX40 (CD134), a costimulatory receptor. Among the roughly 50 dose-escalation patients, roughly 20 had hepatocellular carcinoma, 15 or so melanoma, 9 renal cell carcinoma and 9 head and neck cancer. Peripheral TCRbeta sequencing was intended to test whether TCR sequence diversity was altered and clonal T-cell expansion was caused by ivuxolimab. Partial responses were achieved by three dose-escalation patients, of whom one had hepatocellular carcinoma and two had cutaneous melanoma. The paper covers the monotherapy dose-escalation part of the phase I ivuxolimab trial, which included N of about 50 patients. In the dose-escalation cohort, approximately 80% of patients were male, and the mean age was approximately 60 years with a range of about 20 to 80. Prior anti-PD-1, anti-PD-L1 or anti-CTLA-4 therapy was permitted, and approximately 40% of dose-escalation patients had received checkpoint inhibitors. Intravenous ivuxolimab was administered to patients every 2 weeks at six dose levels: 0.01, 0.1, 0.3, 1.5, 3 and 10 mg/kg. Study-wide findings and limitations: In partial responders in the 0.1-3.0 mg/kg groups, normalized peripheral clonal expansion was found to be among the lowest, especially among CD8+ T cells. Clonal expansion of both CD4+ and CD8+ blood T cells was observed from baseline to week 6 at doses 0.1 to 3.0 mg/kg. Antigen specificity was not determined for the clonally expanded peripheral T cells. Low levels of normalized T-cell clonal expansion were also seen in some patients who did not respond. After ivuxolimab, expanded clones were on average more numerous among CD8+ T cells than among CD4+ T cells.

The germline V gene sets CDR1 to SGHVS and CDR2 to FQNEAQ. The CDR3 sequence holds 15 residues, the cysteine and phenylalanine included. Of all the DNA, just the CDR3 is kept, 45 bases in frame from base 1. V gives up 2 bases and J gives up 0 bases, and the segment between their germline ends measures 8 bases. Points on this clone: No antigen is known for it. Base qualities are not recorded, but no much larger clone differs from it by a single base.

Patients with autoimmune disease history or receiving systemic immunosuppression were excluded from the trial. Peripheral blood for TCR sequencing was drawn from every dose cohort at baseline, at cycle 4 day 1 and at cycle 7 day 1. Samples were obtained from an open-label, multicenter, first-in-human phase I dose-escalation trial of ivuxolimab. The trial enrolled adults with locally advanced or metastatic head and neck squamous cell, hepatocellular, melanoma or renal cell carcinoma. CD4+ and CD8+ T cells were sorted separately from peripheral blood before TCR sequencing. For sequencing of the TCRbeta CDR3 region, genomic DNA was extracted from the sorted cells. TCRbeta CDR3 regions were sequenced using the immunoSEQ Assay. Not all clones reach the TCRdb copy of this immuneACCESS table, which keeps in-frame sequences only. Checked studies attribute under half of the gap to unresolved V genes and leave the rest unexplained. The sample table holds about 86,000 clones, of which roughly 89% were seen once. 0.19% of the sample is held by the ten biggest clonotypes.

This receptor was taken from an adult with an advanced solid tumor such as melanoma, head and neck, liver or kidney cancer. Specimen: CD4+ or CD8+ T cells sorted from blood, collected in a trial of the OX40 agonist ivuxolimab. The receptor chain draws on TRBV7-8 and TRBJ2-1, and TRBD2 may be the D gene, going by 6 matching bases. The sequenced DNA: TGTGCCAGCAGCTTAATCGGGAGCTCCTACAATGAGCAGTTCTTC. The translation is CASSLIGSSYNEQFF.